The 9 T cell receptor beta chains presented below share a single source sample, sequenced in a study of shared clonotypes between healthy human individuals. The data were produced by immunoSEQ multiplex PCR, yet TCRdb's version contains in-frame clones alone and is incomplete. The data show approximately 740,000 clones, around two thirds seen once. The sample taken for sequencing was memory CD4+ T cells sorted from blood. Regarding subset: CD45RA-negative fraction. These TCRs come from a woman under 40 in good health.

This chain connects TRBV28 to TRBJ2-7, with 14 nucleotides matching TRBD2. CDR3 length: 15 residues. CDR1 is MDHEN and CDR2 is SYDVKM in the germline V gene. With 6 bases clipped from V and 5 bases from J, the junction kept 6 bases outside the gene matches. The CDR3 loop is CASRGTSGSRHEQYF. CDR3 DNA sequence: TGTGCCAGCAGGGGGACTAGCGGGAGTCGCCACGAGCAGTACTTC.

The V gene is TRBV28, the J gene TRBJ2-1, with 9 bases lining up with TRBD2. Losses at the gene ends were 7 bases for V and 7 bases for J; bases not matched to a gene: 11. Germline CDR1 and CDR2: MDHEN and SYDVKM. The CDR3 is 15 residues long. CDR3 loop: CASKLSGRWGNEQFF. The CDR3 bases are TGTGCCAGCAAACTCAGCGGGAGGTGGGGGAATGAGCAGTTCTTC.

As regards this clone: The sample has other DNA sequences that encode this CDR3 too. The chain links TRBV5-1 to TRBJ2-2; 7 nucleotides align to TRBD2. The CDR3 is 13 amino acids. Trimming removed 6 bases from V and 3 bases from J; junction bases left unmatched: 2. CDR1 is SGHRS and CDR2 is YFSETQ in the germline V gene. This CDR3 is CASTRGDTGELFF. The DNA for the CDR3 is TGCGCCAGCACTCGGGGGGACACCGGGGAGCTGTTTTTT.

J is TRBJ1-1 and V is TRBV4-1; D may be TRBD1 (6 bases). Trimming shortened V by 1 base and J by 5 bases, and 14 bases separated the two germline ends. Germline CDR1 and CDR2: MGHRA and YSYEKL. The CDR3 runs to 15 residues. CDR3 sequence (DNA): TGCGCCAGCAGCCAAGCGTGGCAGGGGAGAACTGAAGCTTTCTTT. This gives the protein CASSQAWQGRTEAFF.

The genes are TRBV2 and TRBJ2-1; D may be TRBD2 (5 bases). The length of the CDR3 is 16 residues. From germline, CDR1 is SNHLY and CDR2 FYNNEI. Trimming pared 6 bases from V and 0 bases from J, leaving 15 bases between. The DNA of the CDR3 is TGTGCCAGCAGAAAACCTACGGGAAGCTCCTACAATGAGCAGTTCTTC. Its protein is CASRKPTGSSYNEQFF.

The chain carries TRBV7-3 and TRBJ2-1, with D perhaps given as TRBD1 or TRBD2 (5 bases each). The germline CDR1 and CDR2 sequences are SGHTA and FQGTGA. Trimming pared 3 bases from V and 7 bases from J, leaving 10 bases between. There are 13 residues in the CDR3. CDR3 residues: CASSFGTTNEQFF. CDR3 DNA sequence: TGTGCCAGCAGCTTCGGGACGACTAATGAGCAGTTCTTC.

The chain employs TRBV27 and TRBJ1-2, with TRBD1 matching over 11 bases. The germline CDR1 and CDR2 sequences are MNHEY and SMNVEV (reference sequence). The CDR3 loop spans 15 amino acids. Trimming cost V 3 bases and J 5 bases; bases outside gene matches: 5. The CDR3 reads CASSLDRGRGYGYTF. CDR3 in DNA: TGTGCCAGCAGTTTGGACAGGGGGCGAGGATATGGCTACACCTTC.

In DNA, the CDR3 is TGTGCCAGCAGCCCCACAGTGACGTTGGCGCAGTACTTC. It specifies CASSPTVTLAQYF. The chain is built from TRBV13 and TRBJ2-7; the D is unclear. The ends were cut back, 5 bases at V and 9 bases at J, with 17 bases in the middle. This CDR3 contains 13 residues. Germline V gene data show CDR1 as PRHDT and CDR2 as FYEKMQ (reference sequence).

The chain links TRBV7-8 to TRBJ1-4; a weak D match, TRBD1 (5 bases). CDR3 size: 14 residues. Trimming shortened V by 1 base and J by 6 bases, and 9 bases separated the two germline ends. Germline V gene lookup returns CDR1 SGHVS and CDR2 FQNEAQ. The CDR3, as DNA: TGTGCCAGCAGCTTAGAGGGACGGGATGAAAAACTGTTTTTT. This encodes CASSLEGRDEKLFF.